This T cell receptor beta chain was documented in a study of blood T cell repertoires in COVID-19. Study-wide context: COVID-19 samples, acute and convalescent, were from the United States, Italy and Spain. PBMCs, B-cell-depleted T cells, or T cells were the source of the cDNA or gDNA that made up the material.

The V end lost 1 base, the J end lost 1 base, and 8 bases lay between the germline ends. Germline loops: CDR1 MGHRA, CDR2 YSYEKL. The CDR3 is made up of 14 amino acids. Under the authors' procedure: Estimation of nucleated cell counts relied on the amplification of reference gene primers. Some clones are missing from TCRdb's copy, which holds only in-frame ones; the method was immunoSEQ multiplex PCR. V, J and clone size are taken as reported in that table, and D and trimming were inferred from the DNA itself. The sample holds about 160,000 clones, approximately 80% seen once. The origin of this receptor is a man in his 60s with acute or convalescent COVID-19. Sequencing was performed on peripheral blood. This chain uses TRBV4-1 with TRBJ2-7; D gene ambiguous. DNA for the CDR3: TGCGCCAGCAGCCAAGTGGTCGGGTCCTACGAGCAGTACTTC. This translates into CASSQVVGSYEQYF.